This section outlines one TCR beta chain sequence together with its context. This may be a read error: a much more frequent sequence differs by one nucleotide. This entry belongs to a study of read filtering for tumor transcriptome and immune sequencing. Overall study context: RNA-seq yielded only about 75 to 1273 TCR reads, IR-seq about 4 to 10.27 million.

The library was built from about 0.4 ug RNA with molecular barcoded adaptors for alpha/delta and beta/gamma chains. TCRdb re-derived calls from the reads in MiXCR, one entry per CDR3 protein. The sample has tens of thousands of distinct CDR3 sequences, about 19% seen once. The ends were cut back, 5 bases at V and 1 base at J, with 11 bases in the middle. The CDR3 runs to 14 residues. The germline V gene has CDR1 LGHNT and CDR2 FRNRAP. Sequencing input: a population of CD138-negative cells sorted from bone marrow. The clonotype comes from a donor at least 40 years old with multiple myeloma. The chain couples TRBV12-5 to TRBJ1-1; D not certain. CDR3 DNA: TGTGCTAGTGGTCCTCAGATTCCGAACACTGAAGCTTTCTTT. It encodes CASGPQIPNTEAFF. The variable domain in full, with the rest retrieved from reference TRBV12-5 and TRBJ1-1, is DARVTQTPRHKVTEMGQEVTMRCQPILGHNTVFWYRQTMMQGLELLAYFRNRAPLDDSGMPKDRFSAEMPDATLATLKIQPSEPRDSAVYFCASGPQIPNTEAFFGQGTRLTVV.